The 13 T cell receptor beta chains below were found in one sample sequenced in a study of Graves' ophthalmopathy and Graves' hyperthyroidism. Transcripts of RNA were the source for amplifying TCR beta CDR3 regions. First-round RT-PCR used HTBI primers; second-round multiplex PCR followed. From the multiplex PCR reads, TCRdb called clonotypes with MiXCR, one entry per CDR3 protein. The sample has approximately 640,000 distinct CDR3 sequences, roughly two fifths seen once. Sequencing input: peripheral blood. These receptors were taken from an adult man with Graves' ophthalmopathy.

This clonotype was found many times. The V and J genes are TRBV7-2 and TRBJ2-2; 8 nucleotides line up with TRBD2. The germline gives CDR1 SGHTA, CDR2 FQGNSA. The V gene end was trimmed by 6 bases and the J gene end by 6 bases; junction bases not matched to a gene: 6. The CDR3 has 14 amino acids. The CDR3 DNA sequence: TGTGCCAGCAGTTCCGGGACTAGGGCCGGGGAGCTGTTTTTT. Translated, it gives CASSSGTRAGELFF.

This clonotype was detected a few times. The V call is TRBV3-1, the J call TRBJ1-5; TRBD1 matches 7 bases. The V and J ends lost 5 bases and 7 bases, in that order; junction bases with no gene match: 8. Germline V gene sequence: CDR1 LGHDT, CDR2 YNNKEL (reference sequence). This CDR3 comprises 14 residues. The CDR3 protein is CASSETRGGQPQHF. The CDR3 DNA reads TGTGCCAGCAGCGAAACCAGGGGGGGACAGCCCCAGCATTTT.

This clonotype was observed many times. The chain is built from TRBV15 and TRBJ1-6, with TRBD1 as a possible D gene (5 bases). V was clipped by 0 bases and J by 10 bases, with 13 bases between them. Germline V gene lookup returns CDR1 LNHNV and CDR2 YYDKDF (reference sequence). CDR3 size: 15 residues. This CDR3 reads CATSRDAAGSSPLHF. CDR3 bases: TGTGCCACCAGCAGAGATGCGGCAGGGAGCTCACCCCTCCACTTT.

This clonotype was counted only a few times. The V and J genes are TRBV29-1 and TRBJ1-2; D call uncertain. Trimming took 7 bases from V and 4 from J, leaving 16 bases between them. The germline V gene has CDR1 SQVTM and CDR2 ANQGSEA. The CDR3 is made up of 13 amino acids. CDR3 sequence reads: CSGSGIRAYGYTF. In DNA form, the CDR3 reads TGCAGCGGTTCGGGTATTAGGGCCTATGGCTACACCTTC.

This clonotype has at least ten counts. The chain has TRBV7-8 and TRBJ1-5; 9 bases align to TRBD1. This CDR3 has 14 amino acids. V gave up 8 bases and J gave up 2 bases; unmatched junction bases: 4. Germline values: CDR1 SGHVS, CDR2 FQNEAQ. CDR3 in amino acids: CASAGQGRNQPQHF. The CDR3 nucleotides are TGTGCCAGCGCAGGACAGGGGCGCAATCAGCCCCAGCATTTT.

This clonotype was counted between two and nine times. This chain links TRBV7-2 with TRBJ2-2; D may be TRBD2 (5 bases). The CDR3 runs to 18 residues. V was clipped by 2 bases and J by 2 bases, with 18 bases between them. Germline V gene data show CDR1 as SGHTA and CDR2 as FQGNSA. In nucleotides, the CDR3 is TGTGCCAGCAGCTTAATGTTGGGCAGGACTCTAAACACCGGGGAGCTGTTTTTT. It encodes CASSLMLGRTLNTGELFF.

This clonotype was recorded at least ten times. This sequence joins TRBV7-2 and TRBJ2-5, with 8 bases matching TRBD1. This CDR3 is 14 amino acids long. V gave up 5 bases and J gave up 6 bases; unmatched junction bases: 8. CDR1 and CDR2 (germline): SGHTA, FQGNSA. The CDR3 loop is CASSPRTGLKTQYF. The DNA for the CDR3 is TGTGCCAGCAGCCCAAGGACAGGGTTAAAGACCCAGTACTTC. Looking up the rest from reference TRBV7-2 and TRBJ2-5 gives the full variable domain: GAGVSQSPSNKVTEKGKDVELRCDPISGHTALYWYRQSLGQGLEFLIYFQGNSAPDKSGLPSDRFSAERTGGSVSTLTIQRTQQEDSAVYLCASSPRTGLKTQYFGPGTRLLVL.

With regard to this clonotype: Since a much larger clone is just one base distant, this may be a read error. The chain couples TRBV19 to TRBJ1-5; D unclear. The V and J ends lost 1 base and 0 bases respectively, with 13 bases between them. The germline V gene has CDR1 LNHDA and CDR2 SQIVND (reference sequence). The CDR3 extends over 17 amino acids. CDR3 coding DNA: TGTGCCAGTAGTATAGTTTTGCCGGGATATAGCAATCAGCCCCAGCATTTT. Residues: CASSIVLPGYSNQPQHF.

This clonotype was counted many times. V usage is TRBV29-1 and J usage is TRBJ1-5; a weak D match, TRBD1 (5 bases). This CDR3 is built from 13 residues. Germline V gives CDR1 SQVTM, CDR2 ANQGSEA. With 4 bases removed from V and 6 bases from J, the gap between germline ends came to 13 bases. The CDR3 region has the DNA TGCAGCGTTGTATACTTTCAGGGTCAGCCCCAGCATTTT. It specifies CSVVYFQGQPQHF.

The CDR3 protein is CAWSAQTGGRQPQHF. As DNA, the CDR3 is TGTGCCTGGAGTGCCCAGACAGGGGGCCGTCAGCCCCAGCATTTT. The chain recombines TRBV4-2 with TRBJ1-5, with 10 positions matching TRBD1. Germline CDR1 reads LGHNA; CDR2 reads YNFKEQ. Losses at the gene ends were 11 bases for V and 6 bases for J; bases not matched to a gene: 13. The CDR3 totals 15 residues.

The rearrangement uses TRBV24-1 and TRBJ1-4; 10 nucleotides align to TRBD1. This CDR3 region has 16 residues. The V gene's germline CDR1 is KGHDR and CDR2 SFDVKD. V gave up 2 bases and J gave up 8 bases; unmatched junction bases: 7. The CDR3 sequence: CATSDSFGTGEEKLFF. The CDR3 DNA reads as TGTGCCACCAGTGATTCTTTCGGGACAGGGGAAGAAAAACTGTTTTTT.

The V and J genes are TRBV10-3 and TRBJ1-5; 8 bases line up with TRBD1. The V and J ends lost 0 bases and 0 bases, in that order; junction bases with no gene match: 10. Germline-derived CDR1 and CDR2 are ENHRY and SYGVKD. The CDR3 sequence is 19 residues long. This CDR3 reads CAISESNSGQAISNQPQHF. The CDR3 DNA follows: TGTGCCATCAGTGAGTCGAATTCGGGACAGGCGATTAGCAATCAGCCCCAGCATTTT.

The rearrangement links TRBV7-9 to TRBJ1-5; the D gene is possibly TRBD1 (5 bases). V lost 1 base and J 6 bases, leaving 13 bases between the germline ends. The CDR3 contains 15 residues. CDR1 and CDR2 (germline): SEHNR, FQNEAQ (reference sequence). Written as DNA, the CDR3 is TGTGCCAGCAGCTTAGATGGCAGGGTCACTCAGCCCCAGCATTTT. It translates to CASSLDGRVTQPQHF.